What follows is one T cell receptor beta chain and its context. This sample was taken from a study of blood T cell repertoires in COVID-19. The overall study: The origin of the acute and convalescent COVID-19 samples was the United States, Italy and Spain. Nucleic acid was either cDNA or gDNA, and it came from T cells, B-cell-depleted T cells, or PBMCs.

In the original analysis: Reference gene primer amplification yielded estimated nucleated cell counts. Libraries were prepared by immunoSEQ multiplex PCR; TCRdb keeps only in-frame clonotypes and omits some of them. V, J and clone size derive from that table, while D and trimming were established from the DNA sequence. The sample consists of 450,000 or so clones, around nine tenths of them appearing once. Seattle's cohort entered during active infection and was followed longitudinally. The CDR3 contains 14 residues. V lost 6 bases and J lost 4, with 15 bases in between. Per the germline V gene, CDR1 is SNHLY and CDR2 is FYNNEI.

The rearrangement links TRBV2 to TRBJ2-5, with TRBD1 as a possible D gene (6 bases). Source material: peripheral blood. The source of this sequence is a man between 18 and 29 years old with COVID-19, enrolled during active disease. The CDR3 DNA reads as TGTGCCAGCAGAAACCGGGACAAAGTAGAGACCCAGTACTTC. Translation gives CASRNRDKVETQYF.